This T cell receptor beta chain appears in the sequencing data of a study of CD8 T cells in Susac syndrome. The CDR3 has 13 amino acids. Trimming left V 6 bases short and J 3 bases short, with 11 bases between. CDR1 is SGHDN and CDR2 is FVKESK in the germline V gene. Included as multiple sclerosis controls were treatment-naive patients who had stable or active relapsing-remitting disease. A quantity of about 0.45 to 1 ug RNA underwent reverse transcription using random hexamers. With immunoSEQ multiplex PCR, TCR beta CDR3 was amplified across 54 Vbeta and 13 Jbeta. TCRdb recomputed calls from the immunoSEQ multiplex PCR reads with MiXCR, one row per CDR3 protein. The repertoire holds 400,000 or so distinct CDR3 sequences, with 75% to 90% as singletons.

This rearrangement joins TRBV14 to TRBJ1-2; weak D call: TRBD1 (6 bases). Sequences were obtained from CD8+ T cells from PBMCs. This receptor was taken from a human donor with multiple sclerosis. The CDR3 DNA reads as TGTGCCAGCAGACAGGGAGGCGACTATGGCTACACCTTC. Amino acid sequence: CASRQGGDYGYTF.